The sequence of this T cell receptor (beta chain) was determined in a study of human T cells and chemical hapten exposure. Study overall: TCR yields per sample varied mostly from small pooled library volume differences. Study-wide results and caveats: After DPC sensitization, TCRs above 1 in 1000 frequency showed no change.

Blood, whole and unfractionated, served as the source for total RNA extraction. During construction of the library, unique molecular identifiers were attached to individual cDNA molecules for quantitative, reproducible TCR counting. Source study methods: More than 95,000 TCRs per sample was the median, with a range of about 23,224 to 750,000. TCRdb used MiXCR to reprocess the reads, holding one entry per CDR3 protein. Here the V and J calls rest on TCRdb's processing, not on the authors' analysis. The sample holds roughly 120,000 distinct CDR3 sequences, about 7.7% seen once. This clonotype has a count of ten or more. Its antigen is not known. The CDR3 length is 15 residues. Germline V gene data show CDR1 as LGHNA and CDR2 as YSLEER. V lost 6 bases to trimming and J lost 0 bases; unmatched junction nucleotides: 4.

The sample consisted of whole blood. The chain couples TRBV4-3 to TRBJ2-3; 9 nucleotides align to TRBD2. The TCR originated in a human donor in good health. Some clones in this sample may be carry-over from other donors' samples. CDR3 coding DNA: TGCGCCAGCAGGCGGACTAGCGATAGCACAGATACGCAGTATTTT. It encodes CASRRTSDSTDTQYF.